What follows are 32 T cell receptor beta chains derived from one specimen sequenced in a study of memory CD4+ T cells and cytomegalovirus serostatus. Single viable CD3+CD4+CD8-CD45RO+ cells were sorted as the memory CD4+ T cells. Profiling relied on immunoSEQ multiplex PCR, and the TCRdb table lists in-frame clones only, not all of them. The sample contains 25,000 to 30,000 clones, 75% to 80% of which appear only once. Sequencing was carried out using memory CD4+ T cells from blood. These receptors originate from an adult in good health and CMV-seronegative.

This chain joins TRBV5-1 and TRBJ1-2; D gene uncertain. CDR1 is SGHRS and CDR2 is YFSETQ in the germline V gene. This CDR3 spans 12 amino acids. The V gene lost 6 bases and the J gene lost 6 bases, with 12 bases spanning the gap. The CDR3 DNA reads TGCGCCAGCACATCGGGGATCGATGGCTACACCTTC. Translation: CASTSGIDGYTF.

The CDR3 coding sequence is TGTGCCATCAGTGAGGATAGGGGGCTTAGGGACGAAGCTTTCTTT. Residues: CAISEDRGLRDEAFF. The chain recombines TRBV10-3 with TRBJ1-1; TRBD1 matches 7 bases. V dropped 2 bases and J dropped 8; count of bases not matched to a gene: 11. There are 15 residues in the CDR3. Germline V CDR1 and CDR2: ENHRY, SYGVKD.

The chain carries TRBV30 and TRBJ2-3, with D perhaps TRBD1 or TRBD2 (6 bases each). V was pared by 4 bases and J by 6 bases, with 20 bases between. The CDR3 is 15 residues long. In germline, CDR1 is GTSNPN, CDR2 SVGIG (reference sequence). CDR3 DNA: TGTGCCTGGAAAAAAAGTGCCGGGGGCAGCGATACGCAGTATTTT. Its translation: CAWKKSAGGSDTQYF.

The CDR3 sequence is CSVRTGFTEAFF. The CDR3 coding sequence is TGCAGCGTCCGGACAGGGTTCACTGAAGCTTTCTTT. This chain connects TRBV29-1 to TRBJ1-1; 8 bases are a match to TRBD1. The CDR3 has 12 amino acids. Germline trimming cut 6 bases from V and 4 bases from J; bases unmatched to any gene: 4. Looked up from germline, CDR1 is SQVTM and CDR2 is ANQGSEA.

The CDR3 reads CAISESDRGYGYTF. The CDR3 nucleotides read TGTGCCATCAGTGAGTCAGACAGGGGCTATGGCTACACCTTC. The V call is TRBV10-3, the J call TRBJ1-2, with 8 bases fitting TRBD1. J was trimmed by 4 bases and V by 0 bases; bases with no gene match: 1. Germline-derived CDR1 and CDR2 are ENHRY and SYGVKD. The CDR3 has 14 residues.

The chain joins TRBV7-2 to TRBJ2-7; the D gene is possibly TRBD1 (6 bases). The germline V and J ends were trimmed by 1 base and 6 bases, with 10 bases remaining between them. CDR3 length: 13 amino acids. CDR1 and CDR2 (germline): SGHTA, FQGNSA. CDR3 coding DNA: TGTGCCAGCAGCTTAGTACAGGGTTCCGAGCAGTACTTC. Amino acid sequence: CASSLVQGSEQYF.

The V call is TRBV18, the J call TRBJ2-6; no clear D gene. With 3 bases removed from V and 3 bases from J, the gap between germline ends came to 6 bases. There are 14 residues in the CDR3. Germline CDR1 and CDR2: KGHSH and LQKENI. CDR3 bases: TGTGCCAGCTCACCCCGCGATGGGGCCAACGTCCTGACTTTC. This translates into CASSPRDGANVLTF.

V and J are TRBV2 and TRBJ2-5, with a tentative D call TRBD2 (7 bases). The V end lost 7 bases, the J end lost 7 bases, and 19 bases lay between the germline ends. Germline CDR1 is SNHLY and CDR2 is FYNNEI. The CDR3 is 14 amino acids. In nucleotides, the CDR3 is TGTGCCAGCACAAATGGCGGGAGAGGGGGGACCCAGTACTTC. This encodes CASTNGGRGGTQYF.

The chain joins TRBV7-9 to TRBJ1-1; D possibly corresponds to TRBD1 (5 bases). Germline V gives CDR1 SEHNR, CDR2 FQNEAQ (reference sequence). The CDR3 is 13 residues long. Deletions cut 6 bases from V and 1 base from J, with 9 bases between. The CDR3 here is CASRNDRNTEAFF. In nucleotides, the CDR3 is TGTGCCAGCAGAAACGACAGGAACACTGAAGCTTTCTTT.

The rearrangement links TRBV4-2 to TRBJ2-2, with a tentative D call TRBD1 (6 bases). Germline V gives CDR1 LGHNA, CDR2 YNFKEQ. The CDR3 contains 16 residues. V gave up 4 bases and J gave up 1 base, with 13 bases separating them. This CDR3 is CASSPRQQGNTGELFF. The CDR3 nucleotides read TGTGCCAGCAGCCCCAGGCAACAGGGGAACACCGGGGAGCTGTTTTTT.

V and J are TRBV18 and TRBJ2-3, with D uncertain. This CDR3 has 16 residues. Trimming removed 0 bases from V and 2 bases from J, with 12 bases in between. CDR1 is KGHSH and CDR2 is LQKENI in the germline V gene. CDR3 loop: CASSPPMGTTTDTQYF. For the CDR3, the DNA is TGTGCCAGCTCACCACCGATGGGAACGACCACAGATACGCAGTATTTT.

DNA for the CDR3: TGTGCCAGCTCGCTCATCCAGGGCGAAGCTTTCTTT. Translated: CASSLIQGEAFF. The chain links TRBV18 to TRBJ1-1; weak D call: TRBD1 (5 bases). This CDR3 spans 12 amino acids. Germline V gene sequence: CDR1 KGHSH, CDR2 LQKENI. The germline V and J ends were trimmed by 6 bases and 8 bases, with 13 bases remaining between them.

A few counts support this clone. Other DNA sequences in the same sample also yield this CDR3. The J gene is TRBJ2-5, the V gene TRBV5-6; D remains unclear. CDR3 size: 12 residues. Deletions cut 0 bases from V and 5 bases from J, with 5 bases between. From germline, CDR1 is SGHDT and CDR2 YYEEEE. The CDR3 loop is CASSLVEETQYF. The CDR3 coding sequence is TGTGCCAGCAGCTTGGTAGAGGAGACCCAGTACTTC.

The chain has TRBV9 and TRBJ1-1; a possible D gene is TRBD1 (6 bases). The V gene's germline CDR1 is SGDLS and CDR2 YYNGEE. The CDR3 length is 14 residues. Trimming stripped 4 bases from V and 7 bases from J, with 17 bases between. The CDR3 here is CASSLIGGGSEAFF. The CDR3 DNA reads TGTGCCAGCAGCCTTATAGGGGGGGGGAGTGAAGCTTTCTTT.

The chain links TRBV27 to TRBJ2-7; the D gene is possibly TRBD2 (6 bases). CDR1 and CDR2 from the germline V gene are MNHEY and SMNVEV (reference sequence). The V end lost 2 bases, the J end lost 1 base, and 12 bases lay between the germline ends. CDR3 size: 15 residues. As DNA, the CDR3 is TGTGCCAGCAGTTTAGACTGGGCGGGATCCTACGAGCAGTACTTC. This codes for CASSLDWAGSYEQYF.

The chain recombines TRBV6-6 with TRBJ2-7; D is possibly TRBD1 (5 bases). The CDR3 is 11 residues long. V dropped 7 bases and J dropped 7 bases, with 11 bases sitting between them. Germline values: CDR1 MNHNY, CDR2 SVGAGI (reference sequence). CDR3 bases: TGTGCCAGCACATGGGGCGGAGAGCAGTACTTC. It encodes CASTWGGEQYF.

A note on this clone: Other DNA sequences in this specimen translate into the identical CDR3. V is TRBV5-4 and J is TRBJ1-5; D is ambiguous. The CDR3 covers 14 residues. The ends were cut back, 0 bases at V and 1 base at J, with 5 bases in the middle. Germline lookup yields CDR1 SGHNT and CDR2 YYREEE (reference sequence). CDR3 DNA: TGTGCCAGCAGCTTGGACTTGAGCAATCAGCCCCAGCATTTT. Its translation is CASSLDLSNQPQHF. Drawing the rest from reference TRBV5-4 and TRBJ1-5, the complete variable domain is ETGVTQSPTHLIKTRGQQVTLRCSSQSGHNTVSWYQQALGQGPQFIFQYYREEENGRGNFPPRFSGLQFPNYSSELNVNALELDDSALYLCASSLDLSNQPQHFGDGTRLSIL.

The DNA for the CDR3 is TGTGCCAGCAGCCAAGAGCCGGACAACTCCTACAATGAGCAGTTCTTC. It codes for CASSQEPDNSYNEQFF. This rearrangement joins TRBV4-2 to TRBJ2-1; maybe TRBD1 (5 bases). The CDR3 has 16 amino acids. Germline loops: CDR1 LGHNA, CDR2 YNFKEQ. V was clipped by 0 bases and J by 0 bases, with 9 bases between them.

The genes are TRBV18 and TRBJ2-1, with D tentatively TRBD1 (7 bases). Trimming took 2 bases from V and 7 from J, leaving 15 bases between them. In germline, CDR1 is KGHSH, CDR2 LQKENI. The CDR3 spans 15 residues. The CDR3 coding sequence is TGTGCCAGCTCACCAGCGGAGGGGGCGCTAAATGAGCAGTTCTTC. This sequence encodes CASSPAEGALNEQFF.

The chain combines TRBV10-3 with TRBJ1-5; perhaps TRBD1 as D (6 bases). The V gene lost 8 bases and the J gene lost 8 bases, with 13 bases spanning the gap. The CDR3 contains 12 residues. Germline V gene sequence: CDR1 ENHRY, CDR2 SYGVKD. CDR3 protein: CAIGGQGEPQHF. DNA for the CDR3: TGTGCCATCGGGGGGCAGGGTGAGCCCCAGCATTTT.

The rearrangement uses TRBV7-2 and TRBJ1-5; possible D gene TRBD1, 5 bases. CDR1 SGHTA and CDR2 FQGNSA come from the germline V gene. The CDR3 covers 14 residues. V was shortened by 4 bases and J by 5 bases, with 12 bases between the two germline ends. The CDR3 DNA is TGTGCCAGCAGCTCTAGGATAGGGGATCAGCCCCAGCATTTT. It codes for CASSSRIGDQPQHF.

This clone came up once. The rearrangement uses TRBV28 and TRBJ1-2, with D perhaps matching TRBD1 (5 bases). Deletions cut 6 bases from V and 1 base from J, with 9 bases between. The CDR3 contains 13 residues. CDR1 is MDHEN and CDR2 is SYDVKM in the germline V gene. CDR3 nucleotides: TGTGCCAGCAGGGGGGGGATTAACTATGGCTACACCTTC. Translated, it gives CASRGGINYGYTF.

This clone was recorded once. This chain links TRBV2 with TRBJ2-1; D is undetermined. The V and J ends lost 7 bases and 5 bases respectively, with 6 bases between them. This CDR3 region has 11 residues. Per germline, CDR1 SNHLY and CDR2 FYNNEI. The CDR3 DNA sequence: TGTGCCAGCAAATTCGACAATGAGCAGTTCTTC. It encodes CASKFDNEQFF.

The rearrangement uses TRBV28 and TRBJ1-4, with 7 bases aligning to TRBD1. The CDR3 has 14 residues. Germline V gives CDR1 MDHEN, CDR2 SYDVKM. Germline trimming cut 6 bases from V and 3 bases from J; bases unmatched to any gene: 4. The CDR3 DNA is TGTGCCAGCAGCAGGGGGGCGGCTAATGAAAAACTGTTTTTT. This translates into CASSRGAANEKLFF.

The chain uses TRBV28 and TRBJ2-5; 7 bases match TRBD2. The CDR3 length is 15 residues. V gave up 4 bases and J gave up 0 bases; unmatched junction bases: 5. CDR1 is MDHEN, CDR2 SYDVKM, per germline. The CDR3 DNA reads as TGTGCCAGCAGTTCCCTAACTAGCGACCAAGAGACCCAGTACTTC. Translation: CASSSLTSDQETQYF.

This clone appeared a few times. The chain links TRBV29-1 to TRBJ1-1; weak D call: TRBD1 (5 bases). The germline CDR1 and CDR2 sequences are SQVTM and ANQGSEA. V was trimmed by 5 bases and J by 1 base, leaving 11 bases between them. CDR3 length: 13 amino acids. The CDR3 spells CSVKSTANTEAFF. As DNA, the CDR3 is TGCAGCGTTAAATCGACAGCGAACACTGAAGCTTTCTTT.

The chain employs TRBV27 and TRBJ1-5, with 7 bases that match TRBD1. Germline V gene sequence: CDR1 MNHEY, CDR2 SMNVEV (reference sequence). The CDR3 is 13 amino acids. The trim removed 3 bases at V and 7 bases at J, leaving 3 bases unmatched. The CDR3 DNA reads TGTGCCAGCAGTTTCCAGGGGGGGCAGCCCCAGCATTTT. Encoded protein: CASSFQGGQPQHF.

The CDR3 nucleotides read TGTGCCAGCAGCTCCCGGGCCGAGAATTCACCCCTCCACTTT. It yields the protein CASSSRAENSPLHF. The gene calls are TRBV7-2 and TRBJ1-6; D remains ambiguous. Trimming shortened V by 4 bases and J by 7 bases, and 11 bases separated the two germline ends. The germline gives CDR1 SGHTA, CDR2 FQGNSA. The CDR3 length is 14 residues.

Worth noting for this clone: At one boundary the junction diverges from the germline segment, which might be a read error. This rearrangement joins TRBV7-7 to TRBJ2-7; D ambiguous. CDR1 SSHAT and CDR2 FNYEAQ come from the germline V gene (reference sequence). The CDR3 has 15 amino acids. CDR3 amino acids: CASSLGFGPDYEQYF. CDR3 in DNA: TGTGCTAGCAGCTTAGGTTTTGGACCGGACTACGAGCAGTACTTC.

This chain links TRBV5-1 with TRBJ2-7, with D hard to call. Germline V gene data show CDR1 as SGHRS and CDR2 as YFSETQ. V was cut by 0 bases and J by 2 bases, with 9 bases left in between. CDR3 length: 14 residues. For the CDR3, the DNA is TGCGCCAGCAGCTTGGACGGCGGAACCTACGAGCAGTACTTC. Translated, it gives CASSLDGGTYEQYF.

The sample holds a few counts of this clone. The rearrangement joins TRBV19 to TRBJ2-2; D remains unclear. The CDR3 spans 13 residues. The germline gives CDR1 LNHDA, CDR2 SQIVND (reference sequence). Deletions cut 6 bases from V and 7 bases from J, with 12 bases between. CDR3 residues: CASSGLGFGELFF. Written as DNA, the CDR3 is TGTGCCAGTAGCGGTTTGGGGTTCGGGGAGCTGTTTTTT.

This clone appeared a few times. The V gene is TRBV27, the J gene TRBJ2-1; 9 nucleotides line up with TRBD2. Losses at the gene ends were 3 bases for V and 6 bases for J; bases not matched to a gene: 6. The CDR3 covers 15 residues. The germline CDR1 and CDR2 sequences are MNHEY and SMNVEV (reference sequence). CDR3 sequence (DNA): TGTGCCAGCAGTTTGGGGACTAGCCGGGGCAATGAGCAGTTCTTC. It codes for CASSLGTSRGNEQFF.